Given below is one TCR beta chain in context. Antigen: not known. With 60 Vbeta and 13 Jbeta primers, the PCR was carried out. Clones were sequenced by immunoSEQ multiplex PCR, and TCRdb holds only the in-frame ones, with some missing. The sample lists around 130,000 clones, approximately 80% seen once, with 1.5% to 2.5% in the top ten. These data are taken from a study of cytomegalovirus exposure and HLA in healthy donors. The germline CDR1 and CDR2 sequences are SNHLY and FYNNEI. Trimming removed 7 bases from V and 0 bases from J, with 10 bases in between. CDR3 size: 14 residues. General study points: With DRB1 most and HLA-C fewest, TCR association rates differed between HLA loci in a later analysis. Later analysis demonstrated an association between a missense DCLRE1C variant and TCR beta V- and J-gene trimming.

The origin of this receptor is a man aged 18 to 29 in good health and CMV-seronegative. Sequenced sample: PBMCs. The V call is TRBV2, the J call TRBJ1-5; D uncertain. The CDR3 nucleotides read TGTGCCAGCATGAGGGTTTATAGCAATCAGCCCCAGCATTTT. It encodes CASMRVYSNQPQHF. The whole variable domain, filled in from reference TRBV2 and TRBJ1-5, reads EPEVTQTPSHQVTQMGQEVILRCVPISNHLYFYWYRQILGQKVEFLVSFYNNEISEKSEIFDDQFSVERPDGSNFTLKIRSTKLEDSAMYFCASMRVYSNQPQHFGDGTRLSIL.